The present entry profiles one T cell receptor (beta chain) with its context. The antigen it recognizes is unknown. It has no much larger one-base neighbor in the sample; base qualities were not kept. The CDR3 regions of human TCRbeta chains were analyzed by immunosequencing. For the original study's pipeline: Repertoire TCRs were matched against a reference library of SARS-CoV-2-specific TCRs generated with the MIRA antigen-specificity platform. Breadth was defined as the fraction of unique TCRs that were SARS-CoV-2-associated, and depth was defined as the fraction of total T cells that were SARS-CoV-2-associated. Each spike-specific TCR was assigned to its reactive spike region and to a CD4 or CD8 class using the MIRA data. Log10-transformed breadth and depth values were compared by one-way ANOVA with Sidak's multiple comparisons tests. Entries here come from immuneACCESS through TCRdb and include only in-frame sequences with V and J called. Some clones fail to appear in such tables; in the studies checked, an unresolved V gene covers under half of the shortfall, and the cause of the remainder is unknown. The V and J calls and clone size come from that table; D and trimming were worked out from the DNA. This sample is represented by under 150,000 clones; about 92% of them were singletons. Together, the top ten hold 4.5% to 5.5% of the sample.

According to the study, the label for this sample's time point signals: baseline before first vaccination. Samples from vaccinated people were obtained from the UK trials COV001 and COV002, which included a single-blind randomized controlled phase 2/3 trial of AZD1222 (ChAdOx1 nCoV-19) in healthy adults. Trial participant PBMC samples were collected at day 0 and day 28 after the second dose for TCRbeta chain sequencing. The data belong to a study of T cell responses to AZD1222 COVID-19 vaccine (dated by TCRdb to the early 2020s). With respect to the entire study: Because spike-specific TCR depth and breadth did not differ between the two schedules, AZD1222 recipients who got a second dose at roughly 4 weeks were pooled with those who got a second dose at roughly 12 weeks. TCR sequencing was performed for about 250 trial participants, of whom 207 were given two doses of AZD1222 and roughly 25 were given two doses of MenACWY control vaccine. Enrollment into the trials was organized by age into subgroups of 18-55, 56-69 and 70-plus years, and those subgroups contained roughly 150, 30 and 60 TCR-sequenced participants, respectively.

The paper as a whole reports these results and caveats: Only a handful of AZD1222 recipients were SARS-CoV-2 seropositive at baseline, limiting conclusions about previously exposed vaccinees. After two AZD1222 doses, spike-specific TCR breadth and depth were significantly higher than at day 0 and than in MenACWY recipients. In the small 56-69-year group, the increase in depth fell short of significance, most likely because of low power. Epitopes outside the regions mutated in the B.1.351 and B.1.1.7 variants were reportedly recognized by nearly half of the unique spike-specific TCRs. Because no day 14 peak-response samples were available, the repertoires could be characterized only after the peak T cell response. Most participants were white British and females outnumbered males, and the authors suggested that clonal diversity may have been underestimated. The vaccine-associated CD4 TCRs covered the entire spike protein, and the dominant responses fell in regions 160-218 and 743-854.

The receptor's source is an adult in good health. The sample here was peripheral blood, taken on day 0 of AZD1222 vaccination.

The bases are TGTGCCAGCAGCCGCGCCGTAACGGAGCAGTACTTC. Translated, it gives CASSRAVTEQYF. The chain links TRBV7-8 with TRBJ2-7; the D gene cannot be named for sure. Between the V and J ends, shortened by 5 bases and 7 bases respectively, the junction contains 12 bases. Inclusive of the bounding cysteine and phenylalanine, the CDR3 is 12 residues long. The only DNA kept is the CDR3, 36 bases in frame from the first base. The germline V gene specifies SGHVS as CDR1 and FQNEAQ as CDR2.